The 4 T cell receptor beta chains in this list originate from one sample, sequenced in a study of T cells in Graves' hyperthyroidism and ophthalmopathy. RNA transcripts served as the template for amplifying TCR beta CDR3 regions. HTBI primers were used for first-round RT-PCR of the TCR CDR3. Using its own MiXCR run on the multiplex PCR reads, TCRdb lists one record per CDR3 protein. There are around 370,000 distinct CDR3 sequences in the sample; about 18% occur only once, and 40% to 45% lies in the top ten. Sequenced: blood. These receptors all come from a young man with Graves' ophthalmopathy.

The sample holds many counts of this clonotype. The CDR3 nucleotides read TGTGCCAGCAGCCTGGGGACAGGGGGAGTCACTGAAGCTTTCTTT. It codes for CASSLGTGGVTEAFF. The rearrangement links TRBV3-1 to TRBJ1-1; 11 nucleotides agree with TRBD1. Per the germline V gene, CDR1 is LGHDT and CDR2 is YNNKEL (reference sequence). CDR3 size: 15 residues. V gave up 4 bases and J gave up 4 bases; unmatched junction bases: 5.

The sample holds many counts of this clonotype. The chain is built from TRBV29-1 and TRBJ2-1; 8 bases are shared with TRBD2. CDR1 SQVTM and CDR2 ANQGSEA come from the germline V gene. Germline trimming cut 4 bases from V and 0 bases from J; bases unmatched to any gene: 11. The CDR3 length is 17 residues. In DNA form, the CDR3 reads TGCAGCGTTGTATGGTGGAGCGGGGGCCACTCCTACAATGAGCAGTTCTTC. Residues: CSVVWWSGGHSYNEQFF.

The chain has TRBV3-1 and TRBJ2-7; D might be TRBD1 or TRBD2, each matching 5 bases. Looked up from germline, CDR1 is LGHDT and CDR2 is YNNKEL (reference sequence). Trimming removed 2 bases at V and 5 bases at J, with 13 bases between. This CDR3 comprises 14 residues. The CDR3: CASSQILGAHEQYF. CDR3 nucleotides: TGTGCCAGCAGCCAAATTCTCGGGGCCCACGAGCAGTACTTC.

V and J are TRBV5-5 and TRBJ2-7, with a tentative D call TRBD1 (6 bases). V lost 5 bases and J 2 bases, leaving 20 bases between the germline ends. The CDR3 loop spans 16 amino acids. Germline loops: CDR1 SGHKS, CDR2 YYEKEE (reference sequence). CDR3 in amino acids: CASRPQGGQLTYEQYF. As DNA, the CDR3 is TGTGCCAGCAGACCCCAGGGCGGACAGCTCACCTACGAGCAGTACTTC.